These T cell receptor beta chains were read from a single sample in a study of blood T cell repertoires in COVID-19. TCRdb's table, derived via immunoSEQ multiplex PCR, lists solely in-frame clones and lacks some. The table has around 180,000 clones, 70% to 90% seen once. Material: peripheral blood. The receptors were sampled from a human donor with active or convalescent COVID-19. The donor label of this sample is uncertain. Both conserved end residues are part of each CDR3. The order of the fields is V gene, J gene, clone size, D gene, CDR3 protein, CDR3 DNA. D genes are given only for firm matches. Not all rows give a size; the values are once, few, many and, for expanded clones, a class.

>TRBV2|TRBJ1-4|NA|NA
CASNREGKLFF
TGTGCCAGCAACAGGGAGGGAAAACTGTTTTTT
>TRBV7-2|TRBJ2-1|NA|TRBD1
CASSSTTGGPYNEQFF
TGTGCCAGCAGCTCTACTACAGGGGGTCCTTACAATGAGCAGTTCTTC
>TRBV7-3|TRBJ2-3|NA|NA
CASSFLGLSTDTQYF
TGTGCCAGCAGCTTTCTGGGGCTTAGCACAGATACGCAGTATTTT
>TRBV19|TRBJ1-2|NA|TRBD1
CASTVTGGSHYGYTF
TGTGCCAGTACCGTGACAGGGGGCTCCCACTATGGCTACACCTTC
>TRBV28|TRBJ2-5|NA|NA
CASTFTGLETQYF
TGTGCCAGCACCTTTACGGGTTTGGAGACCCAGTACTTC
>TRBV27|TRBJ2-7|NA|NA
CASSTDGVRYEQYF
TGTGCCAGCAGTACGGACGGGGTTCGTTACGAGCAGTACTTC
>TRBV30|TRBJ1-3|once|NA
CAWNRASTGNTIYF
TGTGCCTGGAACAGGGCTTCCACTGGAAACACCATATATTTT
>TRBV4-3|TRBJ1-1|NA|NA
CASSQEYAAYAVSAFF
TGCGCCAGCAGCCAAGAATACGCGGCTTATGCTGTGAGTGCTTTCTTT
>TRBV2|TRBJ1-6|NA|NA
CASSRQSFNNSPLHF
TGTGCCAGCAGCCGACAGTCCTTTAATAATTCACCCCTCCACTTT
>TRBV19|TRBJ1-1|NA|NA
CASSIQSGGYTEAFF
TGTGCCAGTAGTATTCAATCGGGGGGTTACACTGAAGCTTTCTTT
>TRBV19|TRBJ2-7|NA|NA
CASSKPGSAYEQYF
TGTGCCAGTAGTAAACCGGGATCCGCCTACGAGCAGTACTTC
>TRBV2|TRBJ2-2|NA|TRBD1
CASSWDRADTGELFF
TGTGCCAGCAGTTGGGACAGGGCGGACACCGGGGAGCTGTTTTTT
>TRBV6-2/TRBV6-3|TRBJ2-4|NA|TRBD2
CASSYRTSWQYF
TGTGCCAGCAGTTACCGGACTAGCTGGCAGTACTTC
>TRBV28|TRBJ2-7|NA|NA
CASSLGSVSVEQYF
TGTGCCAGCAGTTTGGGTAGCGTGTCCGTCGAGCAGTACTTC
>TRBV5-4|TRBJ2-1|NA|TRBD1
CASSLGQGNDEQFF
TGTGCCAGCAGCTTGGGACAGGGGAACGATGAGCAGTTCTTC
>TRBV1|TRBJ2-6|NA|NA
CTSSQVSGEASGANVLTF
TGCACCAGCAGCCAAGTTTCCGGAGAAGCCTCTGGGGCCAACGTCCTGACTTTC
>TRBV1|TRBJ2-7|NA|NA
CTSSQVVRGGSDSYEQYF
TGCACCAGCAGCCAAGTGGTCCGGGGGGGCTCCGACAGCTACGAGCAGTACTTC
>TRBV21-1|TRBJ2-7|NA|NA
CASSKNQDEGADEQYF
TGTGCCAGCAGCAAAAATCAGGATGAAGGGGCCGACGAGCAGTACTTC
>TRBV4-1|TRBJ2-2|NA|TRBD1
CASSQSTGETGELFF
TGCGCCAGCAGCCAGTCAACAGGGGAAACCGGGGAGCTGTTTTTT
>TRBV18|TRBJ2-1|once|TRBD2
CASSPSPGGSYNEQFF
TGTGCCAGCTCACCGTCTCCGGGAGGCTCCTACAATGAGCAGTTCTTC
>TRBV5-1|TRBJ2-3|NA|TRBD2
CASSLASGGSTDTQYF
TGCGCCAGCAGCTTGGCTAGCGGGGGTAGCACAGATACGCAGTATTTT
>TRBV4-3|TRBJ1-6|NA|NA
CASSREGGAANSPLHF
TGCGCCAGCAGCCGAGAAGGGGGAGCAGCTAATTCACCCCTCCACTTT
>TRBV19|TRBJ2-3|NA|TRBD2
CASSSGLADFHNTQYF
TGTGCCAGTAGTTCGGGACTAGCGGATTTCCATAATACGCAGTATTTT
>TRBV30|TRBJ1-1|NA|TRBD1
CAWSAGQGARTEAFF
TGTGCCTGGAGTGCGGGACAGGGGGCTCGTACTGAAGCTTTCTTT
>TRBV7-9|TRBJ1-5|NA|TRBD1
CASSQGWQGADQPQHF
TGTGCCAGCAGCCAGGGATGGCAGGGGGCCGATCAGCCCCAGCATTTT
>TRBV10-2|TRBJ2-1|NA|TRBD2
CASSLAGKGEQFF
TGCGCCAGCAGTCTAGCGGGAAAGGGTGAGCAGTTCTTC
>TRBV2|TRBJ1-2|NA|TRBD1
CASSESMYRGLVNGYTF
TGTGCCAGCAGTGAATCAATGTACAGGGGGCTCGTAAATGGCTACACCTTC
>TRBV6-5|TRBJ2-7|NA|NA
CASSRLGRRSYEQYF
TGTGCCAGCAGTCGGTTGGGGAGGAGGTCCTACGAGCAGTACTTC
>TRBV18|TRBJ1-4|NA|TRBD1
CASSPPTGVGEKLFF
TGTGCCAGCTCACCCCCGACAGGGGTGGGGGAAAAACTGTTTTTT
>TRBV5-5|TRBJ1-1|NA|TRBD1
CASSESTGGTEAFF
TGTGCCAGCAGCGAATCGACAGGGGGCACTGAAGCTTTCTTT
>TRBV6-5|TRBJ2-7|NA|NA
CASGGTLRVHYEQYF
TGTGCCAGTGGGGGGACCCTGCGGGTTCACTACGAGCAGTACTTC
>TRBV27|TRBJ2-4|NA|NA
CASSTVAGPLGRKAKNIQYF
TGTGCCAGCAGTACGGTGGCGGGCCCCTTAGGGAGGAAGGCCAAAAACATTCAGTACTTC
>TRBV28|TRBJ2-3|NA|NA
CASSLPTGVADTQYF
TGTGCCAGCAGTTTACCCACCGGAGTTGCCGATACGCAGTATTTT
>TRBV7-9|TRBJ2-5|once|TRBD1
CASTMQTGPKTQYF
TGTGCCAGCACCATGCAGACAGGGCCGAAGACCCAGTACTTC
>TRBV5-3|TRBJ2-3|NA|NA
CARSHHNDRRCEGVDTQYF
TGTGCCAGAAGCCATCATAATGACCGTCGGTGCGAGGGTGTCGATACGCAGTATTTT
>TRBV6-6|TRBJ2-5|once|NA
CASSYSSPRQETQYF
TGTGCCAGCAGTTACTCGAGCCCTAGGCAAGAGACCCAGTACTTC
>TRBV7-8|TRBJ2-7|few|TRBD1
CASSSPRTGYEQYF
TGTGCCAGCAGCTCGCCAAGGACAGGGTACGAGCAGTACTTC
>TRBV5-1|TRBJ2-3|NA|NA
CASSGGSGTDTQYF
TGCGCCAGCAGCGGGGGCTCGGGCACAGATACGCAGTATTTT
>TRBV29-1|TRBJ1-5|once|NA
CSVAPPGAGAQHF
TGCAGCGTTGCTCCTCCGGGGGCGGGAGCCCAGCATTTT
>TRBV24-1|TRBJ1-1|NA|NA
CATSDPTTIEAFF
TGTGCCACCAGTGATCCCACTACGATTGAAGCTTTCTTT
>TRBV6-1|TRBJ1-1|NA|NA
CASSEHQSSSVAFF
TGTGCCAGCAGTGAACATCAGTCCTCTTCTGTTGCTTTCTTT
>TRBV27|TRBJ2-1|NA|TRBD2
CASRGLAGLQFF
TGTGCCAGCAGGGGACTAGCGGGGTTGCAGTTCTTC
>TRBV25-1|TRBJ2-5|NA|TRBD1
CASSNSGTGTFKTQYF
TGTGCCAGCAGCAACTCCGGGACAGGTACTTTCAAGACCCAGTACTTC